A selection of T cell receptor beta chains follows, all from one sample in a study of cytomegalovirus exposure and HLA in healthy donors. Some clones are missing from TCRdb's copy, which holds only in-frame ones; the method was immunoSEQ multiplex PCR. This sample has approximately 100,000 clones, with 65% to 80% found just once. The sequenced sample consisted of PBMCs. These receptors originate from a woman aged 50 to 60 in good health and CMV-seropositive. Each CDR3 is given with its conserved first and last residue. A D gene is named only where the DNA matches it firmly. Some rows mark clone size as missing; the rest say once, few, many or name a class of expanded clone.

CDR3nt: TGTGCCAGCAGTGCAGGGAAGAGCACTGAAGCTTTCTTT
CDR3aa: CASSAGKSTEAFF
abundance: -
j_gene: TRBJ1-1
d_gene: -
v_gene: TRBV2

CDR3nt: TGTGCCTGGGGACTCCAGATAACTGAAGCTTTCTTT
CDR3aa: CAWGLQITEAFF
abundance: -
j_gene: TRBJ1-1
d_gene: -
v_gene: TRBV30

CDR3nt: TGTGCCAGCAGCTTATTACCTCGGGACAGGTTTTCACCCCTCCACTTT
CDR3aa: CASSLLPRDRFSPLHF
abundance: -
j_gene: TRBJ1-6
d_gene: TRBD1
v_gene: TRBV7-3

CDR3nt: TGTGCCAGCTCACCATATCAGGACAGCTGGCCAGGGCCCCAGCATTTT
CDR3aa: CASSPYQDSWPGPQHF
abundance: -
j_gene: TRBJ1-5
d_gene: -
v_gene: TRBV18

CDR3nt: TGCAGCGTTCGGTCCCCAGGGGTGGACACCGGGGAGCTGTTTTTT
CDR3aa: CSVRSPGVDTGELFF
abundance: -
j_gene: TRBJ2-2
d_gene: -
v_gene: TRBV29-1

CDR3nt: TGTGCCAGCAGCCCCTCCCCGGCGACAGGAATAAACACTGAAGCTTTCTTT
CDR3aa: CASSPSPATGINTEAFF
abundance: -
j_gene: TRBJ1-1
d_gene: -
v_gene: TRBV7-9

CDR3nt: TGTGCCAGCAGCAGGGGACAGGGGAAGAACACTGAAGCTTTCTTT
CDR3aa: CASSRGQGKNTEAFF
abundance: -
j_gene: TRBJ1-1
d_gene: TRBD1
v_gene: TRBV7-9

CDR3nt: TGTGCCAGCAGCGCTGAATCCGGGACAGGATTCAGGCAGTACTTC
CDR3aa: CASSAESGTGFRQYF
abundance: -
j_gene: TRBJ2-7
d_gene: TRBD1
v_gene: TRBV9

CDR3nt: TGTGCCAGCAGTCCACCGACAGGCAATCAGCCCCAGCATTTT
CDR3aa: CASSPPTGNQPQHF
abundance: few
j_gene: TRBJ1-5
d_gene: -
v_gene: TRBV28

CDR3nt: TGCGCCAGCAGTCCCGGGACAGTTACGGGCGAGCAGTACTTC
CDR3aa: CASSPGTVTGEQYF
abundance: -
j_gene: TRBJ2-7
d_gene: TRBD1
v_gene: TRBV10-1

CDR3nt: TGCGCCAGCAGCTTGGACCCGGGACAGGGACCCTACATCAACTATGGCTACACCTTC
CDR3aa: CASSLDPGQGPYINYGYTF
abundance: -
j_gene: TRBJ1-2
d_gene: TRBD1
v_gene: TRBV5-1

CDR3nt: TGTGCCAGCAGCCCTCAGGCGTACCCAACTGGAAACACCATATATTTT
CDR3aa: CASSPQAYPTGNTIYF
abundance: -
j_gene: TRBJ1-3
d_gene: -
v_gene: TRBV7-6

CDR3nt: TGTGCCAGAAGCCGCATGGAACCCCCAAGCGGGGGCAGGTCAGATACGCAGTATTTT
CDR3aa: CARSRMEPPSGGRSDTQYF
abundance: -
j_gene: TRBJ2-3
d_gene: TRBD2
v_gene: TRBV5-3

CDR3nt: TGTGCCAGCAGGGGACAGGGGTATAACGATGAGCAGTTCTTC
CDR3aa: CASRGQGYNDEQFF
abundance: -
j_gene: TRBJ2-1
d_gene: TRBD1
v_gene: TRBV27

CDR3nt: TGTGCCAGCAGGGCCCGGGACAGGGAACACACTGAAGCTTTCTTT
CDR3aa: CASRARDREHTEAFF
abundance: -
j_gene: TRBJ1-1
d_gene: TRBD1
v_gene: TRBV6-6

CDR3nt: TGTGCCAGCAGTCCCCAGGGACTTTTGGATGGCTACACCTTC
CDR3aa: CASSPQGLLDGYTF
abundance: -
j_gene: TRBJ1-2
d_gene: -
v_gene: TRBV6-1

CDR3nt: TGTGCCAGCAGTGAAGGTCCTCGGGGTTTCGATATTCAGTACTTC
CDR3aa: CASSEGPRGFDIQYF
abundance: -
j_gene: TRBJ2-4
d_gene: -
v_gene: TRBV2

CDR3nt: TGTGCCAGCAGTTCGTACAGTAATATTCTGAACACTGAAGCTTTCTTT
CDR3aa: CASSSYSNILNTEAFF
abundance: -
j_gene: TRBJ1-1
d_gene: -
v_gene: TRBV27

CDR3nt: TGCGCCAGCAGCTCCCAACCCGGGACAGGGTCGAACACTGAAGCTTTCTTT
CDR3aa: CASSSQPGTGSNTEAFF
abundance: -
j_gene: TRBJ1-1
d_gene: TRBD1
v_gene: TRBV5-1

CDR3nt: TGTGCCAGCAGTTACGGCAGGGGAACTGGAAACACCATATATTTT
CDR3aa: CASSYGRGTGNTIYF
abundance: -
j_gene: TRBJ1-3
d_gene: -
v_gene: TRBV6-5

CDR3nt: TGCGCCAGCAGTCGGGTCCGGTCCTATGGCTACACCTTC
CDR3aa: CASSRVRSYGYTF
abundance: -
j_gene: TRBJ1-2
d_gene: -
v_gene: TRBV10-1

CDR3nt: TGTGCCAGCAGTGAATGGAGCCCGAACACCGGGGAGCTGTTTTTT
CDR3aa: CASSEWSPNTGELFF
abundance: -
j_gene: TRBJ2-2
d_gene: -
v_gene: TRBV25-1

CDR3nt: TGTGCCAGCAGCTCCTTCGGGACAGGGCACTACAATGAGCAGTTCTTC
CDR3aa: CASSSFGTGHYNEQFF
abundance: -
j_gene: TRBJ2-1
d_gene: TRBD1
v_gene: TRBV2

CDR3nt: TGCGCCAGCAGCTTGGAGGGGAATTACGAGCAGTACTTC
CDR3aa: CASSLEGNYEQYF
abundance: few
j_gene: TRBJ2-7
d_gene: -
v_gene: TRBV5-1

CDR3nt: TGTGCCACCAGGGACTTTGCCTACGAGCAGTACTTC
CDR3aa: CATRDFAYEQYF
abundance: -
j_gene: TRBJ2-7
d_gene: -
v_gene: TRBV2

CDR3nt: TGTGCAAGAAACAGGATAACTGAAGCTTTCTTT
CDR3aa: CARNRITEAFF
abundance: few
j_gene: TRBJ1-1
d_gene: -
v_gene: TRBV30

CDR3nt: TGTGCCAGCGGCCCGACAGGCTCTGGAAACACCATATATTTT
CDR3aa: CASGPTGSGNTIYF
abundance: -
j_gene: TRBJ1-3
d_gene: -
v_gene: TRBV9

CDR3nt: TGTGCCAGCAATTTGGGCAACCCCGAGACCCAGTACTTC
CDR3aa: CASNLGNPETQYF
abundance: few
j_gene: TRBJ2-5
d_gene: -
v_gene: TRBV6-1

CDR3nt: TGTGCCAGCAGCCTATCCGGGACAGGGGTAGCTAACTATGGCTACACCTTC
CDR3aa: CASSLSGTGVANYGYTF
abundance: -
j_gene: TRBJ1-2
d_gene: TRBD1
v_gene: TRBV27

CDR3nt: TGCGCCAGCAGCCACTTAGGAGCAGGAGGGGTCGAGCAGTACTTC
CDR3aa: CASSHLGAGGVEQYF
abundance: once
j_gene: TRBJ2-7
d_gene: -
v_gene: TRBV4-1

CDR3nt: TGTGCCAGCAGCCAGGGCTTAAACACCGGGGAGCTGTTTTTT
CDR3aa: CASSQGLNTGELFF
abundance: -
j_gene: TRBJ2-2
d_gene: -
v_gene: TRBV9

CDR3nt: TGTGCCAGCAGCTTGTATTCCACAGGTGAAGCTTTCTTT
CDR3aa: CASSLYSTGEAFF
abundance: -
j_gene: TRBJ1-1
d_gene: -
v_gene: TRBV11-3

CDR3nt: TGTGCCAGCAGCTTATTGGCCAGGACCTACGAGCAGTACTTC
CDR3aa: CASSLLARTYEQYF
abundance: -
j_gene: TRBJ2-7
d_gene: -
v_gene: TRBV11-3

CDR3nt: TGTGCCAGCATCGATGGGACACATTCCTACGAGCAGTACTTC
CDR3aa: CASIDGTHSYEQYF
abundance: -
j_gene: TRBJ2-7
d_gene: -
v_gene: TRBV11-2

CDR3nt: TGTGCCAGCAGTAAAGAGGGGATTAACTATGGCTACACCTTC
CDR3aa: CASSKEGINYGYTF
abundance: -
j_gene: TRBJ1-2
d_gene: -
v_gene: TRBV2

CDR3nt: TGTGCCAGCAGTGAAGCCGGGACAGGGGGCGAAGAGACCCAGTACTTC
CDR3aa: CASSEAGTGGEETQYF
abundance: -
j_gene: TRBJ2-5
d_gene: TRBD1
v_gene: TRBV2

CDR3nt: TGTGCCAGCAGTTTAAGGGGGCGTGGCACAGATACGCAGTATTTT
CDR3aa: CASSLRGRGTDTQYF
abundance: -
j_gene: TRBJ2-3
d_gene: TRBD1
v_gene: TRBV27

CDR3nt: TGTGCCTGGAGTGAACGGACCTCCAGGGATCAGCCCCAGCATTTT
CDR3aa: CAWSERTSRDQPQHF
abundance: -
j_gene: TRBJ1-5
d_gene: -
v_gene: TRBV30

CDR3nt: TGTGCCAGCAGTTTATCCGAGGAGGGGTTGGGTGAAAAACTGTTTTTT
CDR3aa: CASSLSEEGLGEKLFF
abundance: -
j_gene: TRBJ1-4
d_gene: -
v_gene: TRBV27

CDR3nt: TGTGCCAGCAGCTTCCACTACGGGGGGGCCGTAGAGACCCAGTACTTC
CDR3aa: CASSFHYGGAVETQYF
abundance: once
j_gene: TRBJ2-5
d_gene: TRBD2
v_gene: TRBV11-2

CDR3nt: TGTGCCAGCAGCCCCAACTGGGTTGGTGGGGCCAGCTACCAGTATTTT
CDR3aa: CASSPNWVGGASYQYF
abundance: -
j_gene: TRBJ2-3
d_gene: -
v_gene: TRBV11-2

CDR3nt: TGTGCCATCAATGACGGACAGAACTATGGCTACACCTTC
CDR3aa: CAINDGQNYGYTF
abundance: -
j_gene: TRBJ1-2
d_gene: -
v_gene: TRBV10-3

CDR3nt: TGTGCCAGCAGCTTAGGGAGAAGAAGGGGGAACTATGGCTACACCTTC
CDR3aa: CASSLGRRRGNYGYTF
abundance: -
j_gene: TRBJ1-2
d_gene: -
v_gene: TRBV7-8

CDR3nt: TGTGCCAGCAGTCCAGGGGAAGGTCAGCCCCAGCATTTT
CDR3aa: CASSPGEGQPQHF
abundance: -
j_gene: TRBJ1-5
d_gene: -
v_gene: TRBV2

CDR3nt: TGCAGCGTACTGGGACAGGGGGACACAGATACGCAGTATTTT
CDR3aa: CSVLGQGDTDTQYF
abundance: -
j_gene: TRBJ2-3
d_gene: TRBD1
v_gene: TRBV29-1

CDR3nt: TGTGCCAGCAGCGGGTGGACTAGCGGCAATGAGCAGTTCTTC
CDR3aa: CASSGWTSGNEQFF
abundance: -
j_gene: TRBJ2-1
d_gene: TRBD2
v_gene: TRBV9

CDR3nt: TGTGCCAGCAGCTTAGTCCCGCTAGCGGGAGGGATTCCAAGCTCCTACAATGAGCAGTTCTTC
CDR3aa: CASSLVPLAGGIPSSYNEQFF
abundance: -
j_gene: TRBJ2-1
d_gene: TRBD2
v_gene: TRBV7-6

CDR3nt: TGTGCCATCAGTGATACGGGGGGCTATGGCTACACCTTC
CDR3aa: CAISDTGGYGYTF
abundance: -
j_gene: TRBJ1-2
d_gene: -
v_gene: TRBV10-3

CDR3nt: TGTGCCAGCAGCCAAGTTTCCGGGGAGCAGTACTTC
CDR3aa: CASSQVSGEQYF
abundance: -
j_gene: TRBJ2-7
d_gene: -
v_gene: TRBV16

CDR3nt: TGTGCCAGCAGCGTAAAGGGGGAAGCTAACTATGGCTACACCTTC
CDR3aa: CASSVKGEANYGYTF
abundance: -
j_gene: TRBJ1-2
d_gene: -
v_gene: TRBV9

CDR3nt: TGCAGCGTTGAGCAGGGGGGAAATGAAAAACTGTTTTTT
CDR3aa: CSVEQGGNEKLFF
abundance: -
j_gene: TRBJ1-4
d_gene: TRBD1
v_gene: TRBV29-1

CDR3nt: TGTGCCAGCAGTGAGGGGCTAGCGGGAAGAGAGACCCAGTACTTC
CDR3aa: CASSEGLAGRETQYF
abundance: -
j_gene: TRBJ2-5
d_gene: TRBD2
v_gene: TRBV2

CDR3nt: TGCAGCGTTCGTGAGTACAATGAGCAGTTCTTC
CDR3aa: CSVREYNEQFF
abundance: -
j_gene: TRBJ2-1
d_gene: -
v_gene: TRBV29-1

CDR3nt: TGTGCCAGCAGCCCGGCCCCGGGACAGGGGGCTTCTGAAGCTTTCTTT
CDR3aa: CASSPAPGQGASEAFF
abundance: -
j_gene: TRBJ1-1
d_gene: TRBD1
v_gene: TRBV11-2

CDR3nt: TGTGCCAGCAGGGCCCTGGGACAGTCCAATTCACCCCTCCACTTT
CDR3aa: CASRALGQSNSPLHF
abundance: -
j_gene: TRBJ1-6
d_gene: TRBD1
v_gene: TRBV11-2

CDR3nt: TGTGCCAGCAGTCTCGACAGGAGAGAAGCTTTCTTT
CDR3aa: CASSLDRREAFF
abundance: -
j_gene: TRBJ1-1
d_gene: -
v_gene: TRBV5-4

CDR3nt: TGTGCCTGGAGTGTACTCAGGACAAACTATGGCTACACCTTC
CDR3aa: CAWSVLRTNYGYTF
abundance: -
j_gene: TRBJ1-2
d_gene: -
v_gene: TRBV30

CDR3nt: TGTGCCAGCAGCATTGACAGGCCCCCCACTGAAGCTTTCTTT
CDR3aa: CASSIDRPPTEAFF
abundance: -
j_gene: TRBJ1-1
d_gene: -
v_gene: TRBV5-5